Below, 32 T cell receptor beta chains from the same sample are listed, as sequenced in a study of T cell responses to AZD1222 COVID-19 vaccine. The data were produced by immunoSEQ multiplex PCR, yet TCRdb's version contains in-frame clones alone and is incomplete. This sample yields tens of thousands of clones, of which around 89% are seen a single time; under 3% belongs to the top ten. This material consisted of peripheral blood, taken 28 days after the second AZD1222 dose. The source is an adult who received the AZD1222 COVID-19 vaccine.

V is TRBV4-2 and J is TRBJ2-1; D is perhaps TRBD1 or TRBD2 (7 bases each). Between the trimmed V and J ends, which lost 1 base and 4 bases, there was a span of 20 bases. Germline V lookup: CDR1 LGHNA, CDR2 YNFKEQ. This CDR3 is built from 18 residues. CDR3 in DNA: TGTGCCAGCAGCCAAGTGGACTCAGGGGAGGGGGCTTACAATGAGCAGTTCTTC. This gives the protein CASSQVDSGEGAYNEQFF.

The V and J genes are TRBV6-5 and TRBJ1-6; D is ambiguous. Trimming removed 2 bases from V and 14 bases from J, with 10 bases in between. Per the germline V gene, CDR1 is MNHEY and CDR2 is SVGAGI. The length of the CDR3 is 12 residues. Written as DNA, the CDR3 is TGTGCCAGCAGTTACCTCCTAGGCACCCTCCACTTT. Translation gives CASSYLLGTLHF.

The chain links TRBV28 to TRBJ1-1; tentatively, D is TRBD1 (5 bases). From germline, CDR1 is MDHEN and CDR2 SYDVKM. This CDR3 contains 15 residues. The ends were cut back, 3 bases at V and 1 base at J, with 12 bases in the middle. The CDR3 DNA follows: TGTGCCAGCAGTTTTGTGGGGGAAGAGAACACTGAAGCTTTCTTT. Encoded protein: CASSFVGEENTEAFF.

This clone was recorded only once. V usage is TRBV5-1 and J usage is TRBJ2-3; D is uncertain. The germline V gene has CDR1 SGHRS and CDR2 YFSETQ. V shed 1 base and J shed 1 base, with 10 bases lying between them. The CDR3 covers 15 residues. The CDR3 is CASSLNSWGTDTQYF. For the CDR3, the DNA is TGCGCCAGCAGCTTGAATAGCTGGGGCACAGATACGCAGTATTTT.

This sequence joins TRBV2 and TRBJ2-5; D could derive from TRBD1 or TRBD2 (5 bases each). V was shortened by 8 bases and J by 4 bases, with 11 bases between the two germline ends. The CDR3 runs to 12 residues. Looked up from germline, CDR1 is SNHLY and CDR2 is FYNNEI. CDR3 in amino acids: CASSGTPETQYF. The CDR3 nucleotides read TGTGCCAGCTCCGGGACCCCAGAGACCCAGTACTTC.

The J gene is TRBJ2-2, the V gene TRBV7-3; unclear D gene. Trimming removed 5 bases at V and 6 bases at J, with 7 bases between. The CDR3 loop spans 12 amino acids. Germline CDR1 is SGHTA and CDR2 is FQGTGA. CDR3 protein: CASSDVSGELFF. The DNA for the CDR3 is TGTGCCAGCAGCGATGTATCCGGGGAGCTGTTTTTT.

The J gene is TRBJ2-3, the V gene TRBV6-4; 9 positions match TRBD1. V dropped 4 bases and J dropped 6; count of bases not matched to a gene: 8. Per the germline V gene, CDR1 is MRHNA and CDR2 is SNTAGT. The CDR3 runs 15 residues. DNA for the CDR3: TGTGCCAGCAGTGCGCAGGGACAGGGCGCGGATACGCAGTATTTT. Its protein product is CASSAQGQGADTQYF.

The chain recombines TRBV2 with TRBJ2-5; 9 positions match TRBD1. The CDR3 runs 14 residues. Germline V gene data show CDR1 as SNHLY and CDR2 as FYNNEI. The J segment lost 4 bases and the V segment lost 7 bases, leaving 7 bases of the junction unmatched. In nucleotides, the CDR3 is TGTGCCAGCACAGAAGGGACAGGGAGAGAGACCCAGTACTTC. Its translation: CASTEGTGRETQYF.

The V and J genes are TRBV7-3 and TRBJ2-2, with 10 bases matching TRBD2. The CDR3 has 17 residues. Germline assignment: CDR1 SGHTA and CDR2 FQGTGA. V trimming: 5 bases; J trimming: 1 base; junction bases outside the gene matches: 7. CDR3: CASSRWASGGNTGELFF. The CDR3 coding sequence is TGTGCCAGCAGCCGGTGGGCTAGCGGGGGGAACACCGGGGAGCTGTTTTTT.

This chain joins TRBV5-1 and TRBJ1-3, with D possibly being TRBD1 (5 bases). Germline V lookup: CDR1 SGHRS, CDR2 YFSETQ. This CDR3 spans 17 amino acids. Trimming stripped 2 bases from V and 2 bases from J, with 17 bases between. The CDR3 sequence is CASSFMGTARTGNTIYF. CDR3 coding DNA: TGCGCCAGCAGCTTTATGGGGACCGCAAGGACTGGAAACACCATATATTTT.

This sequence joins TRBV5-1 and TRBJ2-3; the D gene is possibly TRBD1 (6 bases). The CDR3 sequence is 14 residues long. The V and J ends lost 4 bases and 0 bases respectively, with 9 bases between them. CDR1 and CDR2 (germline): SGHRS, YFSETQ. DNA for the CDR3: TGCGCCAGCAGCCAAGGACAGAGCACAGATACGCAGTATTTT. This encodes CASSQGQSTDTQYF.

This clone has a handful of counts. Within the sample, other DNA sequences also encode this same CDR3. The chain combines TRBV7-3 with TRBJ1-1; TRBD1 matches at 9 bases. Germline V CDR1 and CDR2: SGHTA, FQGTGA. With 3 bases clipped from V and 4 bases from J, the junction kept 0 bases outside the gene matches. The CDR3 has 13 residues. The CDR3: CASSLTGGTEAFF. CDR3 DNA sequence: TGTGCCAGCAGCTTGACAGGGGGCACTGAAGCTTTCTTT.

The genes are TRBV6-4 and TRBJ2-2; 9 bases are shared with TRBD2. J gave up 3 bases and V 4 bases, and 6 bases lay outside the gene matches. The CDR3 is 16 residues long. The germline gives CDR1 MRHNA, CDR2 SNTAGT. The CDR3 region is CASSGRAGGDTGELFF. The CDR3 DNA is TGTGCCAGCAGTGGGAGAGCGGGAGGTGACACCGGGGAGCTGTTTTTT.

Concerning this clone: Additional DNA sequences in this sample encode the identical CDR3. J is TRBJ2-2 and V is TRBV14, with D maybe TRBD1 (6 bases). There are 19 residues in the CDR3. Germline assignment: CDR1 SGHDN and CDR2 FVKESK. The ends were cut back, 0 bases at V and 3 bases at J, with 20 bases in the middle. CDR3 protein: CASSQEVFFWGRDTGELFF. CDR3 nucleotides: TGTGCCAGCAGCCAAGAGGTTTTTTTTTGGGGGCGGGACACCGGGGAGCTGTTTTTT.

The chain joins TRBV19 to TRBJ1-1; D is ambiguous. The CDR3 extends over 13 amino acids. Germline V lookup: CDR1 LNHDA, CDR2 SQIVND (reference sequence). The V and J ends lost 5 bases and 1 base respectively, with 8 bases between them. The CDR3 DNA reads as TGTGCCAGTAGTCAATATTGGAACACTGAAGCTTTCTTT. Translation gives CASSQYWNTEAFF.

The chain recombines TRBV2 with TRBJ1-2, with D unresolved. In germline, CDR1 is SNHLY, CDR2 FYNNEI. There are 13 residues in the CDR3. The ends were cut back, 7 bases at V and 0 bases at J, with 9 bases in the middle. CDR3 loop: CASTEGANYGYTF. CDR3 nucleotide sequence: TGTGCCAGCACTGAGGGAGCTAACTATGGCTACACCTTC.

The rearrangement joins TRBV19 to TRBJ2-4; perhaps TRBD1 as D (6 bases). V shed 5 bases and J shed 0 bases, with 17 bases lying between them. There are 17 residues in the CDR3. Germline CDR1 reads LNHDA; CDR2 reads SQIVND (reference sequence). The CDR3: CASSPPGQAVAKNIQYF. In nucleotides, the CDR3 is TGTGCCAGTAGTCCCCCGGGACAAGCGGTAGCCAAAAACATTCAGTACTTC.

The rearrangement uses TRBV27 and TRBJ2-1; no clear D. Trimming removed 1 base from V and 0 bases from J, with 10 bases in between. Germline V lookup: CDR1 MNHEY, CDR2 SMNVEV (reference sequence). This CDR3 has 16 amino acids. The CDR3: CASSLFGKSSYNEQFF. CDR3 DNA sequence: TGTGCCAGCAGTTTATTTGGAAAAAGCTCCTACAATGAGCAGTTCTTC.

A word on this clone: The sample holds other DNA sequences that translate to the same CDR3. CDR3 sequence (DNA): TGTGCCAGCTCACCAGATAGTGGGGCCAACGTCCTGACTTTC. This encodes CASSPDSGANVLTF. The rearrangement links TRBV18 to TRBJ2-6; D not certain. This CDR3 region has 14 residues. The V gene lost 2 bases and the J gene lost 3 bases, with 5 bases spanning the gap. In germline, CDR1 is KGHSH, CDR2 LQKENI.

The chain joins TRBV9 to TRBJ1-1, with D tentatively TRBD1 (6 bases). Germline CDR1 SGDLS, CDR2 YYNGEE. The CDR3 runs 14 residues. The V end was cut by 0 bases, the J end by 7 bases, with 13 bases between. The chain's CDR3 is CASSVGAGEDEAFF. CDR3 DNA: TGTGCCAGCAGCGTAGGGGCAGGGGAGGATGAAGCTTTCTTT.

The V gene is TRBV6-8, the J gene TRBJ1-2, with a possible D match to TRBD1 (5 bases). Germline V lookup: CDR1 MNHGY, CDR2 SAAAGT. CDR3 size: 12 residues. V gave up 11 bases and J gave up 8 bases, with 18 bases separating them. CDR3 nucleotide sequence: TGTGCCCGGTCTGGCAGGGTAAGCGGCTACACCTTC. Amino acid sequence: CARSGRVSGYTF.

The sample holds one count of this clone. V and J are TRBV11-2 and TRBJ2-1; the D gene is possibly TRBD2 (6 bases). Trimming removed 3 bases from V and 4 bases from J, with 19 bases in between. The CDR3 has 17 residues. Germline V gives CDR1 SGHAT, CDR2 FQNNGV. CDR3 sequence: CASSFLFSGRGYNEQFF. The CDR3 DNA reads TGTGCCAGCAGCTTCTTATTCTCCGGGAGAGGGTACAATGAGCAGTTCTTC.

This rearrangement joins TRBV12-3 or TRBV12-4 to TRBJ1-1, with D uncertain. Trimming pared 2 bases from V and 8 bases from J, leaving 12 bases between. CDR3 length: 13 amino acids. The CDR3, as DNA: TGTGCCAGCAGTTTAATATCGGGCCCGGAAGCTTTCTTT. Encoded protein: CASSLISGPEAFF.

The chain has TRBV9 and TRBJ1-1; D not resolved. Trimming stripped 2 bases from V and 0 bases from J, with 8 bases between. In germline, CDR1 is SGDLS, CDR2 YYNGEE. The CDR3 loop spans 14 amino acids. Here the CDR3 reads CASSVGPMNTEAFF. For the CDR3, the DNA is TGTGCCAGCAGCGTTGGGCCCATGAACACTGAAGCTTTCTTT.

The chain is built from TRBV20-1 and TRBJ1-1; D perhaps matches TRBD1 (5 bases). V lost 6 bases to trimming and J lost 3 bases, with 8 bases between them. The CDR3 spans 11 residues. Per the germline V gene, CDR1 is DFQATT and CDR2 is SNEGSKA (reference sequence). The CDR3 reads CSAPTDTEAFF. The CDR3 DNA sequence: TGCAGTGCACCGACAGACACTGAAGCTTTCTTT.

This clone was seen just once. CDR3 sequence: CASSVDWMNTEAFF. CDR3 DNA: TGTGCCAGCAGCGTAGATTGGATGAACACTGAAGCTTTCTTT. The chain links TRBV9 to TRBJ1-1; D is unclear. V lost 0 bases to trimming and J lost 0 bases, with 6 bases between them. Germline lookup yields CDR1 SGDLS and CDR2 YYNGEE. CDR3 length: 14 residues. Together with reference TRBV9 and TRBJ1-1, the CDR3 gives the full variable domain: DSGVTQTPKHLITATGQRVTLRCSPRSGDLSVYWYQQSLDQGLQFLIQYYNGEERAKGNILERFSAQQFPDLHSELNLSSLELGDSALYFCASSVDWMNTEAFFGQGTRLTVV.

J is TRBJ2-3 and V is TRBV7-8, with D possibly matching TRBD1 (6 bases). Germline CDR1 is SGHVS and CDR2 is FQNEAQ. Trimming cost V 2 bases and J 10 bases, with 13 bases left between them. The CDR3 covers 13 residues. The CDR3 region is CASSLSAGAAQYF. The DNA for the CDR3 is TGTGCCAGCAGCTTATCGGCAGGGGCTGCGCAGTATTTT.

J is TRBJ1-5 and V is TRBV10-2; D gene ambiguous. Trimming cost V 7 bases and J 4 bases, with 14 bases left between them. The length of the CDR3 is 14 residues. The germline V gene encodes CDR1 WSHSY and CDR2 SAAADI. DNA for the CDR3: TGCGCCAGCACTGTGGGTGTAGGGAATCAGCCCCAGCATTTT. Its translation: CASTVGVGNQPQHF.

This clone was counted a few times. The CDR3 region has the DNA TGTGCTAGTGGTTTGGTACTTTTCGGGCACGGTAAGGGGACCGGGGAGCTGTTTTTT. It translates to CASGLVLFGHGKGTGELFF. The V call is TRBV12-5, the J call TRBJ2-2; perhaps TRBD1 as D (5 bases). Deletions cut 0 bases from V and 5 bases from J, with 22 bases between. Germline-derived CDR1 and CDR2 are LGHNT and FRNRAP. This CDR3 comprises 19 residues.

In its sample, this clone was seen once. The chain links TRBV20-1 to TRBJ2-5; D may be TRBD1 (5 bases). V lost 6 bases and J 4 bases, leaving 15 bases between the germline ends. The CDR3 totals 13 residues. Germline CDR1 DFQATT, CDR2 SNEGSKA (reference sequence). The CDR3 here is CSASWAGPETQYF. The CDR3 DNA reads TGCAGTGCCAGTTGGGCAGGGCCAGAGACCCAGTACTTC.

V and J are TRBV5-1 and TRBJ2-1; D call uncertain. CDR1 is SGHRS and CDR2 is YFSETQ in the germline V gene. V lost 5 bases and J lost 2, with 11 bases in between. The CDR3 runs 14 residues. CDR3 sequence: CASRVADTYNEQFF. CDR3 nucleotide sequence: TGCGCCAGCAGAGTAGCCGATACCTACAATGAGCAGTTCTTC.

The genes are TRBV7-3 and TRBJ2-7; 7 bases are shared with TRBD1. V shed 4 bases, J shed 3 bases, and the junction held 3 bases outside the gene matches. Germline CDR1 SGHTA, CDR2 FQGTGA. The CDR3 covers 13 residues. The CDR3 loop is CASSYRDSYEQYF. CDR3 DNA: TGTGCCAGCAGCTACCGGGACAGCTACGAGCAGTACTTC.